This entry features one T cell receptor (beta chain) sequence. The sample originates from a study of blood T cell repertoires in COVID-19. Cohorts were based on clinical histories the participants reported. Trimming removed 4 bases from V and 5 bases from J, with 12 bases in between. This CDR3 region has 14 residues. Germline CDR1 and CDR2: MNHEY and SVGAGI. Generated by immunoSEQ multiplex PCR, the TCRdb table keeps only in-frame clones and is missing some. The sample gives 200,000 or so clones, 83% of which show up once; more than 4.5% is in the top ten. The clonotype comes from a woman aged 45 to 65 who had been exposed to COVID-19. V is TRBV6-5 and J is TRBJ2-1; D is perhaps TRBD1 (5 bases). Specimen: PBMCs or T cells enriched from blood (not recorded which). CDR3 sequence (DNA): TGTGCCAGCAGTTCCGTCTCAGGGAACAATGAGCAGTTCTTC. The encoded protein is CASSSVSGNNEQFF.